Below, 13 T cell receptor beta chains from the same sample are listed, as sequenced in a study of blood T cell repertoires in COVID-19. Libraries were prepared by immunoSEQ multiplex PCR; TCRdb keeps only in-frame clonotypes and omits some of them. The data hold tens of thousands of clones, with about nine tenths observed a single time. The sample comprised peripheral blood. Receptors were obtained from a man in his fifties or sixties with acute or convalescent COVID-19.

CDR3 amino acids: CASSPDSHEQYF. The CDR3 DNA is TGTGCCAGCAGCCCCGACAGTCACGAGCAGTACTTC. The V and J genes are TRBV7-2 and TRBJ2-7; D may be TRBD1 (5 bases). Germline CDR1 and CDR2: SGHTA and FQGNSA. V was cut by 5 bases and J by 5 bases, with 10 bases left in between. The CDR3 extends over 12 amino acids. The variable domain in full, with the rest retrieved from reference TRBV7-2 and TRBJ2-7, is GAGVSQSPSNKVTEKGKDVELRCDPISGHTALYWYRQSLGQGLEFLIYFQGNSAPDKSGLPSDRFSAERTGGSVSTLTIQRTQQEDSAVYLCASSPDSHEQYFGPGTRLTVT.

The chain joins TRBV10-3 to TRBJ2-2; D might be TRBD1 (5 bases). This CDR3 is built from 14 residues. Trimming removed 7 bases at V and 2 bases at J, with 11 bases between. Germline values: CDR1 ENHRY, CDR2 SYGVKD. The CDR3 coding sequence is TGTGCCATCAAACAGGACGGTAACACCGGGGAGCTGTTTTTT. Translated: CAIKQDGNTGELFF.

V gene TRBV9 combines with J gene TRBJ2-3; perhaps TRBD2 as D (6 bases). This CDR3 comprises 16 residues. V lost 3 bases, J lost 2 bases, and 16 bases lay in between. Germline V gene data show CDR1 as SGDLS and CDR2 as YYNGEE. For the CDR3, the DNA is TGTGCCAGCAGCGCGAATAAGGGACTTAACACAGATACGCAGTATTTT. It is translated as CASSANKGLNTDTQYF.

The chain employs TRBV19 and TRBJ2-5, with D maybe TRBD1 (6 bases). V was clipped by 2 bases and J by 7 bases, with 14 bases between them. This CDR3 has 14 amino acids. Looked up from germline, CDR1 is LNHDA and CDR2 is SQIVND (reference sequence). CDR3: CASSIQGPLGTQYF. CDR3 nucleotide sequence: TGTGCCAGTAGTATACAGGGGCCTCTCGGGACCCAGTACTTC.

The V and J genes are TRBV6-6 and TRBJ1-5; no firm D call. Germline CDR1 and CDR2: MNHNY and SVGAGI (reference sequence). The CDR3 has 11 amino acids. Trimming pared 6 bases from V and 6 bases from J, leaving 6 bases between. CDR3 sequence reads: CASRVGQPQHF. Written as DNA, the CDR3 is TGTGCCAGCAGGGTCGGTCAGCCCCAGCATTTT.

The chain recombines TRBV5-1 with TRBJ2-5, with TRBD1 matching 12 bases. The CDR3 sequence is 15 residues long. Trimming cost V 3 bases and J 4 bases; bases outside gene matches: 4. The germline gives CDR1 SGHRS, CDR2 YFSETQ. Here the CDR3 DNA reads TGCGCCAGCAGCTGGGGGGACAGGGGGCCAGAGACCCAGTACTTC. Translation gives CASSWGDRGPETQYF.

This chain joins TRBV7-8 and TRBJ1-6; TRBD1 is a possible D gene (5 bases). The CDR3 covers 17 residues. The germline V gene has CDR1 SGHVS and CDR2 FQNEAQ. V was shortened by 5 bases and J by 7 bases, with 21 bases between the two germline ends. CDR3 loop: CASSLGEGRGGNSPLHF. For the CDR3, the DNA is TGTGCCAGCAGCCTAGGGGAGGGGAGGGGCGGAAATTCACCCCTCCACTTT.

The rearrangement joins TRBV11-2 to TRBJ2-5; D gene ambiguous. Germline lookup yields CDR1 SGHAT and CDR2 FQNNGV. The CDR3 contains 12 residues. The V end was cut by 0 bases, the J end by 5 bases, with 4 bases between. The CDR3 DNA sequence: TGTGCCAGCAGCTTAGATCAGGAGACCCAGTACTTC. It translates to CASSLDQETQYF.

This clone turned up a few times. The chain combines TRBV19 with TRBJ1-5, with a tentative D call TRBD1 (5 bases). The germline V gene encodes CDR1 LNHDA and CDR2 SQIVND (reference sequence). This CDR3 region has 14 residues. Trimming took off 9 bases at V and 4 bases at J, with 16 bases between the two ends. CDR3 amino acids: CASGGDFINQPQHF. DNA for the CDR3: TGTGCCAGCGGGGGAGATTTTATTAATCAGCCCCAGCATTTT. Complete variable domain (other parts from reference TRBV19 and TRBJ1-5): DGGITQSPKYLFRKEGQNVTLSCEQNLNHDAMYWYRQDPGQGLRLIYYSQIVNDFQKGDIAEGYSVSREKKESFPLTVTSAQKNPTAFYLCASGGDFINQPQHFGDGTRLSIL.

The V call is TRBV7-3, the J call TRBJ2-1; the match to TRBD2 covers 9 bases. J lost 6 bases, V lost 1 base, and 4 bases had no gene match. Germline lookup yields CDR1 SGHTA and CDR2 FQGTGA. The CDR3 is made up of 15 amino acids. The CDR3 protein is CASSLSAGGPNEQFF. The DNA of the CDR3 is TGTGCCAGCAGCTTAAGCGCGGGAGGGCCCAATGAGCAGTTCTTC.

The V and J genes are TRBV6-5 and TRBJ1-3; D unresolved. V shed 2 bases and J shed 4 bases, with 12 bases lying between them. Germline V gene sequence: CDR1 MNHEY, CDR2 SVGAGI. The CDR3 covers 15 residues. CDR3 in amino acids: CASSYTRGGGNTIYF. The CDR3 DNA follows: TGTGCCAGCAGTTACACCCGGGGAGGGGGAAACACCATATATTTT.

The V call is TRBV29-1, the J call TRBJ1-3, with a weak D call TRBD1 (5 bases). This CDR3 region has 14 residues. Trimming cost V 4 bases and J 2 bases, with 12 bases left between them. The V gene's germline CDR1 is SQVTM and CDR2 ANQGSEA. The CDR3 DNA reads TGCAGCGTTGTTGGAGGGGAGACTGGAAACACCATATATTTT. Residues: CSVVGGETGNTIYF.

This chain uses TRBV11-2 with TRBJ2-7, with unresolved D. This CDR3 has 16 residues. V was trimmed by 0 bases and J by 0 bases, leaving 12 bases between them. Looked up from germline, CDR1 is SGHAT and CDR2 is FQNNGV. The CDR3 loop is CASSLDLPRSSYEQYF. The CDR3 nucleotides are TGTGCCAGCAGCTTAGATCTGCCTAGGAGCTCCTACGAGCAGTACTTC. Full variable domain (missing parts from reference TRBV11-2 and TRBJ2-7): EAGVAQSPRYKIIEKRQSVAFWCNPISGHATLYWYQQILGQGPKLLIQFQNNGVVDDSQLPKDRFSAERLKGVDSTLKIQPAKLEDSAVYLCASSLDLPRSSYEQYFGPGTRLTVT.